The T cell receptor (beta chain) under discussion was sequenced for a study of T cell repertoires in cytomegalovirus infection. For the study at large: CMV epitopes that were recently identified and HLA-C-restricted were used alongside well-studied HLA-B-restricted ones. Public TCR beta signatures indicated both CMV infection and matching HLA type. Findings of the study overall: In two of eight donors, the top clonotype was HLA-C-restricted CMV-specific. Of the TCR beta families, the public ones yielded a cumulative frequency that identified carriers of CMV plus the relevant HLA.

With 5 bases removed from V and 14 bases from J, the gap between germline ends came to 27 bases. Germline CDR1 is MNHGY and CDR2 is SAAAGT. This CDR3 contains 15 residues. Via MiXCR, TCRdb re-called the reads, giving one row per CDR3 protein. The sample lists approximately 470,000 distinct CDR3 sequences; approximately 40% were seen once. To note about this clonotype: Its target is not known.

This chain joins TRBV6-8 and TRBJ1-2; D is perhaps TRBD1 (5 bases). The clonotype comes from a human donor in good health (CMV status not recorded). Some clones in this sample may be carry-over from other donors' samples. Source: cultured PBMCs, taken from culture after CMV antigen stimulation. The chain's CDR3 is CASSITGTDGYVGTF. CDR3 nucleotides: TGTGCCAGCAGTATCACCGGGACGGATGGATATGTTGGGACCTTC.